Detailed here is one T cell receptor (beta chain). The antigen is undetermined. Per sample, approximately 540 nanograms of biopsy DNA were TCRB immunosequenced. Produced via immunoSEQ multiplex PCR; TCRdb's table is partial and in-frame only. Of about 15,000 clones detected, around 72% appear once; the ten largest clones hold around 4.1%. V lost 4 bases, J lost 6 bases, and 15 bases stayed unmatched. This CDR3 region has 18 residues. Germline lookup yields CDR1 SEHNR and CDR2 FQNEAQ (reference sequence). The sample's time point: neoterminal ileum biopsy at postoperative endoscopy, about 6 months after surgery. The entry originates in a study of T cell repertoires in ileal Crohn's disease. Study in general: Biopsies of the neoterminal ileum at postoperative colonoscopy form M6 samples.

Study-wide results and limits: Postoperative endoscopy occurred within one year, median roughly 6.9 months. Clonal expansions were more frequent in active smokers than non-smokers at surgery.

The specimen was ileal tissue. This receptor was obtained from an adult with Crohn's disease. This rearrangement joins TRBV7-9 to TRBJ1-5, with TRBD1 matching 10 bases. The CDR3 reads CASSSRQGAEPNPQPQHF. CDR3 sequence (DNA): TGTGCCAGCAGCTCCCGACAGGGGGCGGAACCCAATCCTCAGCCCCAGCATTTT.